This T cell receptor (beta chain) was sequenced during a study of response to subunit inactivated influenza vaccine. TCRdb reanalysed the RT-PCR reads using MiXCR and keeps one entry per CDR3 protein. Of hundreds of thousands of distinct CDR3 sequences listed, over 11% are singletons. With V trimmed by 5 bases and J by 6 bases, 13 bases remained unmatched. CDR3 length: 16 residues. Here the sequenced sample was PBMCs from blood, taken approximately 15 days before vaccination. The chain joins TRBV12-3 or TRBV12-4 to TRBJ2-5, with TRBD1 identical over 9 bases. The TCR was taken from a man in his fifties who received an inactivated influenza vaccine. CDR3 bases: TGTGCCAGCAGTCCGAGGACAGGGGACATCTTCCAGACCCAGTACTTC. This encodes CASSPRTGDIFQTQYF.